The sequence of this T cell receptor beta chain was determined in a study of blood T cell repertoires in COVID-19 (dated by TCRdb to 2018 to 2020). About the investigation overall: The collaborator samples originated in the United States, Italy and Spain and spanned the acute and convalescent phases of COVID-19. The material from the prospective study consisted of cDNA or gDNA derived from T cells, B-cell-depleted T cells, or PBMCs. Deeply sampled blood TCRbeta repertoires from subjects exposed to, actively infected with, or recovered from COVID-19 were included in the dataset. The repertoires were released in a freely available public database intended as a resource for research on the immune response to SARS-CoV-2. Samples came from the ongoing ImmuneRACE study (first 160 participants) plus 1,254 subjects from 6 global collaborators. The sample metadata nearly always contained a de-identified subject ID, COVID-19 status, age in years and sex. HLA class I and class II types, where available, came from metadata supplied by the sample provider rather than from assay-based typing. Study-level results and caveats: The quantity of clinical and demographic metadata differed by source and by participant and was supplied without curation.

In the prospective study, participants were about 18 to 95 years old, resided in around 25 geographic areas of the United States, and were enrolled through a virtual design. Cohort assignment in the prospective study relied on participant-reported clinical history from a screening survey and a study questionnaire. Recovered participants in ImmuneRACE Cohort 3 were defined by two consecutive negative NP/OP PCR tests, clearance by a healthcare professional, or resolution of symptoms. Each participant in the prospective study had whole blood, serum and a nasopharyngeal or oropharyngeal swab collected by mobile phlebotomists. Additional blood draws and questionnaires over a 2-month period could optionally be provided by prospective study participants. Before DNA extraction, prospective study blood samples were shipped either frozen or at room temperature. Remarks on this clone: Its antigen is currently not known. Since a much larger clone is just one base distant, this may be a read error.

V sheds 4 bases and J sheds 2 bases, leaving 11 bases between their ends. CDR1 MGHDK and CDR2 SYGVNS are derived from the germline V gene. The cysteine opens and the phenylalanine closes a CDR3 of 14 amino acids. Only the CDR3 DNA stays, 42 bases, in frame from base 1. TCRbeta CDR3 regions were amplified from genomic DNA using the immunoSEQ Assay, a bias-controlled multiplex PCR. Turning to the authors' computational methods: The number of nucleated cells in each sample was estimated from the amplification of reference gene primers within the assay. To quantify the absolute abundance of each unique TCRbeta CDR3 rearrangement, sequence reads were collapsed and filtered. For each sample, productive Simpson clonality was calculated by taking the square root of Simpson's diversity index across productive rearrangements. In TCRdb, the immuneACCESS table is reduced to in-frame sequences with V and J assigned. These tables do not hold every clone; where another copy was compared, an unresolved V gene accounts for under half, and the others remain unexplained. The V and J calls and clone size were taken over from that table, and D and trimming were inferred from the DNA. The sample table lists 200,000 to 250,000 clones, about 80% of them with a count of one. The top ten clones comprise less than 2% of the sample.

The chain couples TRBV25-1 to TRBJ2-5, and possibly TRBD1, on 5 matching bases. The clonotype originates from a man in his fifties or sixties who had recovered from COVID-19. The sequencing input was PBMCs or T cells enriched from blood (not recorded which). The DNA sequence is given as TGTGCCAGCAGTGCGACAGTGAGGCAAGAGACCCAGTACTTC. Its protein reads: CASSATVRQETQYF. This CDR3, with the reference TRBV25-1 and TRBJ2-5 proteins standing in past its ends, gives the full variable domain EADIYQTPRYLVIGTGKKITLECSQTMGHDKMYWYQQDPGMELHLIHYSYGVNSTEKGDLSSESTVSRIRTEHFPLTLESARPSHTSQYLCASSATVRQETQYFGPGTRLLVL.